Below, 19 T cell receptor beta chains from the same sample are listed, as sequenced in a study of cytomegalovirus exposure and HLA in healthy donors (dated 2017 in TCRdb). Receptor libraries were prepared by the immunoSEQ multiplex PCR assay. For the multiplex PCR, a mixture combining 60 forward primers for TCR Vbeta segments and 13 reverse primers for TCR Jbeta segments was used. The immuneACCESS repertoire file appears here via TCRdb, limited to in-frame rearrangements. These files lack a portion of the clones; in checked studies, under half of the deficit traces to unresolved V genes, and the cause of the others is not known. The sample profile shows about 170,000 clones; roughly 80% of them were found once. The ten biggest clones cover more than 5.5% of the sample. Sequencing input: PBMCs. The receptors were sampled from a man aged 30-40 years in good health and CMV-seropositive.

The rearrangement uses TRBV10-3 and TRBJ1-4, with D unresolved. Trimming took 7 bases from V and 5 from J, leaving 11 bases between them. CDR3 length: 13 residues. Germline loops: CDR1 ENHRY, CDR2 SYGVKD. CDR3 loop: CAIKEETNEKLFF. The CDR3 DNA reads TGTGCCATCAAGGAGGAAACCAATGAAAAACTGTTTTTT.

The CDR3 nucleotides read TGCGCCAGCAGGGGACTAGCGGTTACCACAGATACGCAGTATTTT. It translates to CASRGLAVTTDTQYF. This chain uses TRBV5-1 with TRBJ2-3, with TRBD2 identical over 11 bases. The CDR3 is made up of 15 amino acids. Trimming took 5 bases from V and 2 from J; bases not matched to a gene: 4. Germline V gene lookup returns CDR1 SGHRS and CDR2 YFSETQ.

The V and J genes are TRBV11-1 and TRBJ1-3, with TRBD1 matching over 7 bases. CDR3 length: 15 residues. V trimming: 3 bases; J trimming: 4 bases; junction bases outside the gene matches: 6. Germline V gives CDR1 SGHAT, CDR2 FQDESV (reference sequence). The CDR3 DNA is TGTGCCAGCAGCTTTGTAGGGGGCGCCGGAAACACCATATATTTT. Translation: CASSFVGGAGNTIYF.

This chain joins TRBV5-1 and TRBJ2-3, with D possibly TRBD2 on 5 matching bases. The CDR3 sequence is 13 residues long. Germline assignment: CDR1 SGHRS and CDR2 YFSETQ. V was pared by 0 bases and J by 7 bases, with 9 bases between. The CDR3 bases are TGCGCCAGCAGCTTGGCCTGGGAGAATACGCAGTATTTT. Protein: CASSLAWENTQYF.

V gene TRBV6-1 combines with J gene TRBJ1-3; a possible D gene is TRBD1 (6 bases). The CDR3 sequence is 15 residues long. With 3 bases removed from V and 2 bases from J, the gap between germline ends came to 11 bases. CDR1 is MNHNS and CDR2 is SASEGT in the germline V gene. CDR3 in DNA: TGTGCCAGCAGTGATGAGGCAGGGGCTGGAAACACCATATATTTT. It codes for CASSDEAGAGNTIYF.

The genes are TRBV6-5 and TRBJ2-2, with 7 bases that match TRBD1. From germline, CDR1 is MNHEY and CDR2 SVGAGI. V was clipped by 5 bases and J by 6 bases; unmatched bases: 6. The CDR3 sequence is 14 residues long. The CDR3, as DNA: TGTGCCAGCAGTGAAGGGGGCGCAGCCGGGGAGCTGTTTTTT. Amino acid sequence: CASSEGGAAGELFF.

The chain is built from TRBV29-1 and TRBJ2-7; D might be TRBD2 (6 bases). Germline loops: CDR1 SQVTM, CDR2 ANQGSEA. V was shortened by 4 bases and J by 6 bases, with 13 bases between the two germline ends. CDR3 length: 12 residues. CDR3 loop: CSVAEGSGEQYF. The CDR3 DNA reads TGCAGCGTTGCGGAGGGCTCGGGCGAGCAGTACTTC.

CDR3 in DNA: TGTGCCTGGCAAGAAGGGGACAACCCTTACACAGATACGCAGTATTTT. Protein sequence: CAWQEGDNPYTDTQYF. V and J are TRBV30 and TRBJ2-3; possibly TRBD1 for D (6 bases). The V gene's germline CDR1 is GTSNPN and CDR2 SVGIG (reference sequence). The CDR3 runs 16 residues. Trimming removed 5 bases from V and 2 bases from J, with 20 bases in between.

This chain joins TRBV7-6 and TRBJ1-4; 8 nucleotides agree with TRBD1. After removal of 1 base from V and 8 bases from J, the junction contained 6 bases not matched to a gene. This CDR3 has 15 residues. Germline values: CDR1 SGHVS, CDR2 FNYEAQ. For the CDR3, the DNA is TGTGCCAGCAGCTTAGGGGGGACAGGAGCAGAAAAACTGTTTTTT. Translated, it gives CASSLGGTGAEKLFF. The entire variable domain, with the rest obtained from reference TRBV7-6 and TRBJ1-4, is as follows: GAGVSQSPRYKVTKRGQDVALRCDPISGHVSLYWYRQALGQGPEFLTYFNYEAQQDKSGLPNDRFSAERPEGSISTLTIQRTEQRDSAMYRCASSLGGTGAEKLFFGSGTQLSVL.

The chain couples TRBV27 to TRBJ1-1; D unclear. The CDR3 has 15 residues. Germline V gene lookup returns CDR1 MNHEY and CDR2 SMNVEV (reference sequence). Trimming removed 8 bases at V and 0 bases at J, with 16 bases between. The CDR3 reads CASLESSYMNTEAFF. The DNA for the CDR3 is TGTGCCAGCCTGGAGTCCAGCTACATGAACACTGAAGCTTTCTTT.

This sequence joins TRBV27 and TRBJ1-1, with D possibly TRBD1 on 5 matching bases. This CDR3 contains 15 residues. V lost 5 bases to trimming and J lost 1 base, with 14 bases between them. Germline values: CDR1 MNHEY, CDR2 SMNVEV (reference sequence). CDR3 DNA sequence: TGTGCCAGCAGTCCTTGGGGGAGGCGGAACACTGAAGCTTTCTTT. Translation: CASSPWGRRNTEAFF.

The V and J genes are TRBV4-2 and TRBJ2-7; 7 bases map to TRBD1. V lost 2 bases to trimming and J lost 2 bases; unmatched junction nucleotides: 3. This CDR3 region has 14 residues. Germline V CDR1 and CDR2: LGHNA, YNFKEQ. The CDR3 reads CASSQNRGTYEQYF. CDR3 in DNA: TGTGCCAGCAGCCAAAACAGGGGTACCTACGAGCAGTACTTC.

This clone turned up a few times. This chain connects TRBV25-1 to TRBJ1-3, with 10 bases matching TRBD1. Germline loops: CDR1 MGHDK, CDR2 SYGVNS. After removal of 6 bases from V and 2 bases from J, the junction contained 4 bases not matched to a gene. The CDR3 totals 15 residues. CDR3 in DNA: TGTGCCAGCAGAGGGACAGGGGCCCCTGGAAACACCATATATTTT. Protein product: CASRGTGAPGNTIYF.

The chain links TRBV9 to TRBJ2-3; D gene ambiguous. CDR1 and CDR2 (germline): SGDLS, YYNGEE. V lost 0 bases to trimming and J lost 4 bases, with 6 bases between them. The CDR3 covers 13 residues. The CDR3 sequence is CASSVVQADTQYF. Written as DNA, the CDR3 is TGTGCCAGCAGCGTAGTTCAGGCAGATACGCAGTATTTT.

This clone was observed a single time. The chain couples TRBV6-1 to TRBJ2-5, with TRBD1 as a possible D gene (5 bases). Trimming removed 2 bases from V and 0 bases from J, with 10 bases in between. This CDR3 region has 15 residues. Germline V lookup: CDR1 MNHNS, CDR2 SASEGT. This CDR3 is CASSEPGLYQETQYF. The CDR3 DNA sequence: TGTGCCAGCAGTGAACCAGGGTTGTACCAAGAGACCCAGTACTTC.

This chain links TRBV7-9 with TRBJ2-2; D is perhaps TRBD2 (5 bases). V shed 3 bases and J shed 1 base, with 6 bases lying between them. Germline values: CDR1 SEHNR, CDR2 FQNEAQ (reference sequence). This CDR3 has 14 amino acids. This CDR3 reads CASSLTMNTGELFF. The CDR3 nucleotides read TGTGCCAGCAGCTTGACTATGAACACCGGGGAGCTGTTTTTT.

The chain carries TRBV15 and TRBJ2-1; D remains unclear. V was pared by 3 bases and J by 0 bases, with 9 bases between. The CDR3 loop spans 15 amino acids. Germline CDR1 LNHNV, CDR2 YYDKDF (reference sequence). The CDR3 sequence: CATSRERNSYNEQFF. CDR3 nucleotide sequence: TGTGCCACCAGCAGGGAGAGGAACTCCTACAATGAGCAGTTCTTC. Together with reference TRBV15 and TRBJ2-1, the CDR3 gives the full variable domain: DAMVIQNPRYQVTQFGKPVTLSCSQTLNHNVMYWYQQKSSQAPKLLFHYYDKDFNNEADTPDNFQSRRPNTSFCFLDIRSPGLGDTAMYLCATSRERNSYNEQFFGPGTRLTVL.

The rearrangement uses TRBV5-1 and TRBJ2-7, with TRBD1 matching over 9 bases. The J segment lost 2 bases and the V segment lost 3 bases, leaving 6 bases of the junction unmatched. The CDR3 contains 15 residues. Germline CDR1 is SGHRS and CDR2 is YFSETQ. Written as DNA, the CDR3 is TGCGCCAGCAGCTCGGGACAGGGTCTCCCCTACGAGCAGTACTTC. This codes for CASSSGQGLPYEQYF.

In this sample, this clone turned up once. J is TRBJ2-3 and V is TRBV7-2; 11 bases agree with TRBD2. Germline assignment: CDR1 SGHTA and CDR2 FQGNSA. The CDR3 has 15 residues. J lost 14 bases, V lost 5 bases, and 15 bases had no gene match. DNA for the CDR3: TGTGCCAGCAGCCCAGACCTGGTAGCGGGGGGGCTTCCGTATTTT. It encodes CASSPDLVAGGLPYF.